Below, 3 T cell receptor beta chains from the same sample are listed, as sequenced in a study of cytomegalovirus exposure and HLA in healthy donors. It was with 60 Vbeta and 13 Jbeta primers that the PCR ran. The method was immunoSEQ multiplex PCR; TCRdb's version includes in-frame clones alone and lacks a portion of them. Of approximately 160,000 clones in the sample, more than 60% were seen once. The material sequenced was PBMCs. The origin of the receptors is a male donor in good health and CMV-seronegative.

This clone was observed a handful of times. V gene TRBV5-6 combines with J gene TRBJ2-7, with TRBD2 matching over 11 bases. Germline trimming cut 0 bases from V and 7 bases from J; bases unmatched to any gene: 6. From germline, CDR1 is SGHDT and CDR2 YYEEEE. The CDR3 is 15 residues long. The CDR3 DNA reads TGTGCCAGCAGCTTGGGACTAGCGGGACCACGGGAGCAGTACTTC. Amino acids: CASSLGLAGPREQYF.

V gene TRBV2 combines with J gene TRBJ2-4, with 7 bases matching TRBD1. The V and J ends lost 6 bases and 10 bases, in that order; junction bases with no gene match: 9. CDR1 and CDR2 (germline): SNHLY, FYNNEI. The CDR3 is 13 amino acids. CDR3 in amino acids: CASRGRTGPIQYF. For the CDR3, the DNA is TGTGCCAGCAGGGGCCGGACAGGCCCGATTCAGTACTTC.

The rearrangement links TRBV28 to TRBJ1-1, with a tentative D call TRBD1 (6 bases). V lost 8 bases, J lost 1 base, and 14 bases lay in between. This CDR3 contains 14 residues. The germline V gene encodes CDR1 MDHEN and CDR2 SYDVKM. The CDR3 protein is CASHTLGQNTEAFF. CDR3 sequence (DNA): TGTGCCAGCCATACTTTGGGACAGAACACTGAAGCTTTCTTT.